One and the same sample provided the 28 T cell receptor beta chains below, sequenced in a study of blood T cell repertoires in COVID-19. The protocol was immunoSEQ multiplex PCR, while the TCRdb copy is restricted to in-frame clones and leaves out a portion. This table holds 70,000 to 80,000 clones, over 70% found once. Sequenced sample: peripheral blood. These receptors came from a human donor in a cohort sampled during active COVID-19.

This chain links TRBV11-2 with TRBJ1-1, with D unresolved. Germline V CDR1 and CDR2: SGHAT, FQNNGV. Trimming cost V 1 base and J 2 bases, with 8 bases left between them. This CDR3 contains 14 residues. The CDR3 spells CASSLVAGNTEAFF. The CDR3 nucleotides read TGTGCCAGCAGCTTAGTCGCGGGCAACACTGAAGCTTTCTTT.

The chain is built from TRBV11-2 and TRBJ1-2; D uncertain. Germline CDR1 is SGHAT and CDR2 is FQNNGV. The CDR3 totals 14 residues. V lost 1 base, J lost 4 bases, and 10 bases lay in between. In DNA form, the CDR3 reads TGTGCCAGCAGCTTAGGGAGGCTCAGCTATGGCTACACCTTC. Translation gives CASSLGRLSYGYTF.

This clone was observed a single time. V gene TRBV7-9 combines with J gene TRBJ2-6; D possibly corresponds to TRBD2 (6 bases). The V end lost 5 bases, the J end lost 1 base, and 18 bases lay between the germline ends. Germline CDR1 is SEHNR and CDR2 is FQNEAQ (reference sequence). This CDR3 is 18 amino acids long. CDR3 in DNA: TGTGCCAGCAGCGTGGGGGGTTACGGGAATTCTGGGGCCAACGTCCTGACTTTC. Translated: CASSVGGYGNSGANVLTF.

The chain uses TRBV19 and TRBJ1-1; 7 nucleotides agree with TRBD1. With V trimmed by 3 bases and J by 0 bases, 7 bases remained unmatched. The CDR3 length is 16 residues. Germline CDR1 and CDR2: LNHDA and SQIVND (reference sequence). The CDR3 DNA sequence: TGTGCCAGTAGTATGGGGACAGTGGGACTGAACACTGAAGCTTTCTTT. Encoded protein: CASSMGTVGLNTEAFF.

This clone was picked up one time. The gene calls are TRBV9 and TRBJ1-3; D is perhaps TRBD1 (5 bases). The germline CDR1 and CDR2 sequences are SGDLS and YYNGEE. The CDR3 has 15 amino acids. V lost 2 bases, J lost 3 bases, and 12 bases lay in between. The CDR3 sequence: CASSVGQGLGNTIYF. The CDR3 nucleotides read TGTGCCAGCAGCGTGGGGCAGGGTCTTGGAAACACCATATATTTT.

This chain links TRBV9 with TRBJ1-5, with D perhaps matching TRBD1 (5 bases). Germline assignment: CDR1 SGDLS and CDR2 YYNGEE. This CDR3 contains 15 residues. Trimming stripped 4 bases from V and 1 base from J, with 12 bases between. CDR3 protein: CASSPQGMSNQPQHF. The DNA of the CDR3 is TGTGCCAGCAGCCCCCAGGGAATGAGCAATCAGCCCCAGCATTTT.

The chain has TRBV21-1 and TRBJ1-5; TRBD1 is taken as the D call from the table, unchecked against the DNA. TRBV21-1 is classified as a pseudogene. The CDR3 covers 17 residues. Written as DNA, the CDR3 is TGTGCCAGACCCCGGCCCGACAGGGGAGTATCGAATCAGCCCCAGCATTTT. Its protein product is CARPRPDRGVSNQPQHF.

The rearrangement uses TRBV19 and TRBJ1-5; 11 bases agree with TRBD1. J was trimmed by 6 bases and V by 6 bases; bases with no gene match: 1. Per the germline V gene, CDR1 is LNHDA and CDR2 is SQIVND (reference sequence). This CDR3 region has 13 residues. The CDR3 loop reads CASRDRGLQPQHF. The DNA of the CDR3 is TGTGCCAGTAGGGACAGGGGGCTTCAGCCCCAGCATTTT.

In its sample, this clone was seen once. The CDR3 sequence is CASRLAGRQETQYF. The CDR3 coding sequence is TGTGCCAGCAGGTTAGCGGGGCGCCAAGAGACCCAGTACTTC. The gene calls are TRBV6-6 and TRBJ2-5, with TRBD2 identical over 8 bases. The CDR3 loop spans 14 amino acids. Germline values: CDR1 MNHNY, CDR2 SVGAGI (reference sequence). The V segment lost 6 bases and the J segment 1 base; nucleotides outside the gene matches: 4.

In its sample, this clone was seen a few times. For the CDR3, the DNA is TGTGCCAGCAGCCCGGACAGAGAATACGAGCAGTACGTC. It translates to CASSPDREYEQYV. V and J are TRBV7-8 and TRBJ2-7; possibly TRBD1 for D (6 bases). The length of the CDR3 is 13 residues. Trimming left V 5 bases short and J 4 bases short, with 12 bases between. CDR1 and CDR2 from the germline V gene are SGHVS and FQNEAQ.

V is TRBV4-3 and J is TRBJ2-2; D possibly corresponds to TRBD1 (6 bases). Looked up from germline, CDR1 is LGHNA and CDR2 is YSLEER. The CDR3 is 18 amino acids. V was shortened by 0 bases and J by 2 bases, with 16 bases between the two germline ends. CDR3 DNA: TGCGCCAGCAGCCAAGAACCCCCGGACAGTTCTAACACCGGGGAGCTGTTTTTT. Encoded protein: CASSQEPPDSSNTGELFF.

V gene TRBV28 combines with J gene TRBJ2-2, with 9 bases identical to TRBD2. V was clipped by 6 bases and J by 7 bases; unmatched bases: 12. The CDR3 is 16 amino acids. Germline CDR1 MDHEN, CDR2 SYDVKM. CDR3: CASSPGGGAGIGELFF. CDR3 in DNA: TGTGCCAGCAGCCCCGGCGGGGGGGCGGGAATCGGGGAGCTGTTTTTT.

The J gene is TRBJ2-1, the V gene TRBV11-3; 8 nucleotides align to TRBD2. The CDR3 has 15 amino acids. V gave up 1 base and J gave up 5 bases; unmatched junction bases: 4. Germline CDR1 SGHNT, CDR2 YENEEA. The CDR3: CASSLAGGQHNEQFF. The CDR3 DNA follows: TGTGCCAGCAGCTTAGCGGGGGGGCAACACAATGAGCAGTTCTTC.

V gene TRBV28 combines with J gene TRBJ2-1; TRBD2 agrees at 8 bases. This CDR3 region has 16 residues. Looked up from germline, CDR1 is MDHEN and CDR2 is SYDVKM. The J segment lost 1 base and the V segment lost 7 bases, leaving 9 bases of the junction unmatched. DNA of the CDR3: TGTGCCAGCACCACGGCGGGACTAGAGTCCTACAATGAGCAGTTCTTC. Residues: CASTTAGLESYNEQFF.

V and J are TRBV5-6 and TRBJ1-6; 9 bases are a match to TRBD1. This CDR3 is built from 14 residues. Germline trimming cut 4 bases from V and 10 bases from J; bases unmatched to any gene: 6. Per germline, CDR1 SGHDT and CDR2 YYEEEE. The CDR3 sequence is CASSMGQGGSPLHF. The CDR3 DNA reads as TGTGCCAGCAGCATGGGACAGGGAGGCTCACCCCTCCACTTT.

This chain's CDR3 is CASSQGPGLAGGPGTDTQYF. The CDR3 DNA sequence: TGCGCCAGCAGCCAAGGACCTGGACTAGCGGGGGGGCCAGGCACAGATACGCAGTATTTT. The chain recombines TRBV4-1 with TRBJ2-3; 15 nucleotides line up with TRBD2. Germline lookup yields CDR1 MGHRA and CDR2 YSYEKL. Trimming removed 1 base from V and 1 base from J; junction bases left unmatched: 9. CDR3 size: 20 residues.

This chain links TRBV6-5 with TRBJ2-5; 10 bases agree with TRBD1. V shed 8 bases, J shed 6 bases, and the junction held 9 bases outside the gene matches. The CDR3 sequence is 14 residues long. Germline lookup yields CDR1 MNHEY and CDR2 SVGAGI. CDR3 nucleotides: TGTGCCAGCTACCTTAGGGGACAGGGGAAGACCCAGTACTTC. Amino acid sequence: CASYLRGQGKTQYF.

This sequence joins TRBV12-5 and TRBJ2-5; tentatively, D is TRBD1 (6 bases). In germline, CDR1 is LGHNT, CDR2 FRNRAP. V shed 4 bases and J shed 4 bases, with 16 bases lying between them. This CDR3 is 15 amino acids long. CDR3 bases: TGTGCTAGTGGTTGGGGCAGGGGCGTAGGAGAGACCCAGTACTTC. Amino acids: CASGWGRGVGETQYF.

The DNA of the CDR3 is TGTGCCAGCAGTTACGAGGGAGGCTACTACAATGAGCAGTTCTTC. As protein: CASSYEGGYYNEQFF. The V gene is TRBV6-2 or TRBV6-3, the J gene TRBJ2-1; D possibly corresponds to TRBD2 (6 bases). There are 15 residues in the CDR3. Germline V gene data show CDR1 as MNHEY and CDR2 as SVGEGT. Trimming stripped 2 bases from V and 3 bases from J, with 11 bases between.

The V and J genes are TRBV28 and TRBJ1-1, with a weak D call TRBD1 (5 bases). Germline V gives CDR1 MDHEN, CDR2 SYDVKM. Between the trimmed V and J ends, which lost 1 base and 5 bases, there was a span of 14 bases. The CDR3 runs 15 residues. CDR3 sequence: CASSLSVGPGTEAFF. The DNA of the CDR3 is TGTGCCAGCAGTTTATCAGTGGGGCCTGGGACTGAAGCTTTCTTT.

The chain carries TRBV12-3 or TRBV12-4 and TRBJ1-3; TRBD1 might be the D (5 bases). The CDR3 sequence is 13 residues long. Trimming took off 6 bases at V and 3 bases at J, with 9 bases between the two ends. The CDR3 protein is CASRPGGGNTIYF. CDR3 nucleotides: TGTGCCAGCAGGCCGGGGGGTGGAAACACCATATATTTT.

This clone was counted only a few times. The V call is TRBV4-1, the J call TRBJ2-3; possibly TRBD2 for D (6 bases). The CDR3 is 14 amino acids. Germline CDR1 MGHRA, CDR2 YSYEKL. With 4 bases removed from V and 6 bases from J, the gap between germline ends came to 14 bases. Written as DNA, the CDR3 is TGCGCCAGCAGCCCGGGGGAGACGGGGGATACGCAGTATTTT. Translated, it gives CASSPGETGDTQYF.

The chain links TRBV5-6 to TRBJ2-7; 8 bases agree with TRBD2. This CDR3 region has 16 residues. The junction had 10 bases not matched to a gene; V was cut back by 3 bases and J by 2 bases. Per germline, CDR1 SGHDT and CDR2 YYEEEE. CDR3 coding DNA: TGTGCCAGCAGCTCCCAACTAGCGGAGTTTACCTACGAGCAGTACGTC. Protein product: CASSSQLAEFTYEQYV.

The chain employs TRBV19 and TRBJ1-1, with 7 bases identical to TRBD1. CDR3 length: 19 residues. CDR1 is LNHDA, CDR2 SQIVND, per germline (reference sequence). V lost 4 bases, J lost 0 bases, and 17 bases stayed unmatched. For the CDR3, the DNA is TGTGCCAGTAGTAAAGACAGGGCCACGGTTCGACACATGAACACTGAAGCTTTCTTT. Residues: CASSKDRATVRHMNTEAFF. Together with reference TRBV19 and TRBJ1-1, the CDR3 gives the full variable domain: DGGITQSPKYLFRKEGQNVTLSCEQNLNHDAMYWYRQDPGQGLRLIYYSQIVNDFQKGDIAEGYSVSREKKESFPLTVTSAQKNPTAFYLCASSKDRATVRHMNTEAFFGQGTRLTVV.

This clone is a singleton in its sample. The chain links TRBV7-2 to TRBJ1-2; D is ambiguous. Trimming removed 2 bases from V and 5 bases from J, with 21 bases in between. The germline V gene encodes CDR1 SGHTA and CDR2 FQGNSA. The CDR3 extends over 17 amino acids. The CDR3 is CASSLLHLPGSMYGYTF. The CDR3 bases are TGTGCCAGCAGCTTACTCCACCTACCCGGGTCGATGTATGGCTACACCTTC.

This rearrangement joins TRBV5-8 to TRBJ1-5; TRBD1 matches at 8 bases. This CDR3 is 15 amino acids long. The ends lost 3 bases at V and 3 bases at J; junction bases unmatched: 5. The V gene's germline CDR1 is SGHTS and CDR2 YDEGEE. This chain's CDR3 is CASSYRDRINQPQHF. In DNA, the CDR3 is TGTGCCAGCAGCTACCGGGACAGGATCAATCAGCCCCAGCATTTT.

The rearrangement links TRBV13 to TRBJ1-1; D unresolved. Germline V gene data show CDR1 as PRHDT and CDR2 as FYEKMQ (reference sequence). This CDR3 is built from 15 residues. Trimming removed 4 bases from V and 1 base from J, with 13 bases in between. The CDR3 coding sequence is TGTGCCAGCAGCTCATCCGAGGCGGCGAACACTGAAGCTTTCTTT. It translates to CASSSSEAANTEAFF.

The J gene is TRBJ2-3, the V gene TRBV5-4; a weak D match, TRBD1 (6 bases). Germline V CDR1 and CDR2: SGHNT, YYREEE (reference sequence). The V gene lost 3 bases and the J gene lost 3 bases, with 8 bases spanning the gap. The CDR3 length is 13 residues. The CDR3 sequence: CASSYTGTDTQYF. CDR3 nucleotide sequence: TGTGCCAGCAGCTACACAGGGACAGATACGCAGTATTTT. The full variable domain, rest sourced from reference TRBV5-4 and TRBJ2-3, is ETGVTQSPTHLIKTRGQQVTLRCSSQSGHNTVSWYQQALGQGPQFIFQYYREEENGRGNFPPRFSGLQFPNYSSELNVNALELDDSALYLCASSYTGTDTQYFGPGTRLTVL.